The sequence of this T cell receptor (beta chain) was determined in a study of blood T cells in healthy people across ages (dated by TCRdb to 2014 to 2015). At the level of the whole study: In model experiments, template switching captured about one uniquely barcoded TCR beta cDNA molecule for every two T cells. Age-related changes in TCR beta repertoire diversity were measured in the study by deep sequencing normalized with unique cDNA molecular identifiers. To avoid experimental bias, donors of different ages were spread randomly across the sequencing lanes. Four age groups were formed from the donors: young (average approximately 17 years), middle-aged (approximately 40), aged (roughly 56) and long-lived (about 75). For two donors (one aged 18 to 30 and one aged 80 or older), the study analyzed two additional independent replicas of 1 million unique cDNA reads from the same blood draw. The study at large found these results: Estimates of total diversity from one million sequenced T cells were regarded as lower bounds and underestimates. As age increased, observed TCR beta diversity per million T cells dropped in a roughly linear way, and a significant reduction was already evident by age around 41. Compared with the aged group, the long-lived group had more naive CD4+ T cells, fewer expanded clones and increased TCR diversity, a pattern suggesting age selection. Observed TCR beta diversity correlated strongly with the percentage of naive T cells measured by flow cytometry. Because profiling used bulk unsorted PBMCs, naive and antigen-experienced compartments could not be compared conclusively. Donor CMV infection status was unknown, potentially confounding age-related changes in expanded clonotypes.

Receptor amplification or capture employed 5' RACE. Sequenced on an Illumina HiSeq 2500. A second PCR of about 6 to 11 cycles was run with a J-beta primer mix and a sample-barcoded 5' primer. A template-switch 5' adaptor carrying 12 random nucleotides introduced a unique molecular identifier onto each TCR beta cDNA molecule. At least 2.5 million CDR3-containing paired-end reads were obtained from each sample. First-strand cDNA synthesis was performed from all RNA using the Mint cDNA synthesis kit, with priming by a TRBC-specific oligonucleotide. Following uracil-DNA glycosylase treatment, all cDNA underwent a first 18-cycle PCR with the universal primers M1SS and BC2_uni_R. Regarding the original processing steps: Normalization of each sample was performed by random selection of 1 million high-quality reads, each carrying a distinct molecular identifier. Instead of being binned into consensus sequences, reads with shared molecular identifiers were discarded. CDR3 identification, clonotype clustering and error correction used MiTCR with a Q25 quality threshold and the strictest error-elimination algorithm. A nonparametric unseen species model with Euler transformation was used to estimate lower-bound total TCR beta diversity. TCRdb's own reprocessing of the public reads used fastp at Q25 and MiXCR and kept productive beta chains. When rows share a CDR3 protein, they turn into one entry using the most common DNA and genes. Here the V and J calls rest on TCRdb's processing, not on the authors' analysis. For this sample there are hundreds of thousands of distinct CDR3 sequences; about 56% appear just once. Clones ranked in the top ten supply roughly 26% of the sample.

The donors were 40 or so Caucasian individuals from Russia, aged about 6 to 95 years, who were systemically healthy. Each donor gave roughly 9 milliliters of peripheral blood, drawn into EDTA-treated Vacutainer tubes. Ficoll-Paque density-gradient centrifugation was used to isolate PBMCs, with at least 6.5 million per sample. Trizol reagent was used to extract total RNA from PBMCs, with at least 5.5 micrograms per sample. For every donor, flow cytometry on a PBMC aliquot measured the percentage of naive CD45RAhigh/CD27high T cells. The CDR3 numbers 15 residues from cysteine through phenylalanine. Only the CDR3 part of the read is kept: 45 bases, read in frame from the first base. Via the germline V gene (reference sequence), CDR1 is SEHNR and CDR2 FQNEAQ. A remark on this clonotype: The target of this receptor is not known. The junction departs from germline at one end; a sequencing error may be responsible.

In this chain, TRBV7-9 is recombined with TRBJ1-2; 7 of the junction bases match TRBD1. This clonotype originated in a man aged 40-55 years in good health. The sequenced sample was blood. The DNA sequence is as follows: TGTTCCAGCAGCTATGGGACAGCTAACGAGGGTGGCTACACCTTC. Translation gives CSSSYGTANEGGYTF.